This T cell receptor beta chain was identified in a study of blood T cell repertoires in COVID-19 (dated by TCRdb to 2019 to 2021). Context from the whole study: Samples from collaborators originated in the United States, Italy and Spain and spanned both the acute and convalescent phases of COVID-19. The prospective study material was composed of cDNA or gDNA derived from T cells, B-cell-depleted T cells, or PBMCs. Subjects who had been exposed to COVID-19, were actively infected with it, or had recovered from it provided the deeply sampled blood TCRbeta repertoires that made up the dataset. The repertoires were released in a freely available public database meant as a resource for research on the immune response to SARS-CoV-2. Samples were obtained from the ongoing ImmuneRACE study (first 160 participants) and from some 1,300 subjects provided by 6 global collaborators. Nearly every sample came with metadata listing a de-identified subject ID, COVID-19 status, age in years and sex. HLA class I and class II types, where available, came from metadata supplied by the sample provider rather than from assay-based typing. Overall study outcomes, separate from this receptor: The amount of clinical and demographic metadata varied by source and participant and was provided uncurated.

Worth noting for this clone: Its antigen target is currently unknown. Base-call qualities are not available, and no considerably larger clone is one nucleotide away.

Participants in the prospective study were enrolled through a virtual design, were aged roughly 18 to 90 years, and lived in 24 United States geographic areas. To assign participants to cohorts, the prospective study relied on clinical history that participants themselves reported in a screening survey and a study questionnaire. Exposed participants had been in contact, within 2 weeks of entering the study, with a person who had a PCR-confirmed or clinician-diagnosed case of COVID-19. Mobile phlebotomists in the prospective study collected whole blood, serum and a nasopharyngeal or oropharyngeal swab from every participant. Over a roughly two-month period, participants in the prospective study had the option of providing additional blood draws and questionnaires. Before DNA extraction, prospective study blood samples were shipped either frozen or at room temperature. The immunoSEQ Assay, a bias-controlled multiplex PCR, was used to amplify TCRbeta CDR3 regions from genomic DNA. Per the original workflow: The number of nucleated cells in each sample was estimated by amplification of reference gene primers within the assay. Sequence reads were collapsed and filtered to measure the absolute abundance of every unique TCRbeta CDR3 rearrangement. For each sample, productive Simpson clonality was calculated as the square root of Simpson's diversity index over productive rearrangements. Here the immuneACCESS table is served through TCRdb, limited to in-frame sequences with V and J called. Missing clones are a known gap in these copies; in checked studies unresolved V genes cover under half, and the rest lacks a known reason. The V and J calls and clone size are taken from that table; D and trimming were inferred from the DNA. The sample table contains around 320,000 clones; only one count was recorded for roughly nine tenths of them. Around 4.2% of the sample comes from the top ten.

There are 14 amino acids in the CDR3, from cysteine to phenylalanine inclusive. Only the CDR3 DNA stays, 42 bases, in frame from base 1. At the junction V is shortened by 1 base and J by 5 bases; bases outside the gene matches: 5. Based on the germline V gene, the CDR1 and CDR2 sequences are SGDLS and YYNGEE. The clonotype originates from a woman between 25 and 40 years old who had been exposed to COVID-19. The sequence joins TRBV9 to TRBJ1-2; the central 7 bases match TRBD1. Sequencing was carried out using PBMCs or T cells enriched from blood (not recorded which). The CDR3 region has the sequence CASSVWTGPYGYTF. The nucleotide sequence reads as follows: TGTGCCAGCAGCGTATGGACAGGCCCTTATGGCTACACCTTC.